Following are 12 T cell receptor beta chains from one sample sequenced in a study of control samples from healthy donors and cancer patients (TCRdb year 2020). Library preparation employed the immunoSEQ multiplex PCR assay. Entries here come from immuneACCESS through TCRdb and include only in-frame sequences with V and J called. Some clones fail to appear in such tables; in the studies checked, an unresolved V gene covers under half of the shortfall, and the cause of the remainder is unknown. For this sample the table gives roughly 70,000 clones, of which about 87% were detected only once. The ten top clones hold over 25% of the sample. Sequenced sample: blood. The receptors come from a man aged 45-60 years in good health.

This clone has at least ten counts. V gene TRBV25-1 combines with J gene TRBJ2-7, with 7 positions matching TRBD1. Germline CDR1 is MGHDK and CDR2 is SYGVNS. The CDR3 spans 12 residues. V lost 2 bases and J lost 5; bases outside the gene matches: 0. CDR3 sequence (DNA): TGTGCCAGCAGTGAAGACAGGGACGAGCAGTACTTC. Translated: CASSEDRDEQYF.

The V gene is TRBV6-2 or TRBV6-3, the J gene TRBJ2-1; D perhaps matches TRBD1 (5 bases). The CDR3 runs to 14 residues. Germline CDR1 MNHEY, CDR2 SVGEGT. The V and J ends lost 0 bases and 5 bases respectively, with 8 bases between them. This chain's CDR3 is CASSYSRADNEQFF. CDR3 nucleotides: TGTGCCAGCAGTTACTCCAGGGCGGACAATGAGCAGTTCTTC.

The chain links TRBV6-2 or TRBV6-3 to TRBJ2-7; the match to TRBD2 covers 7 bases. Looked up from germline, CDR1 is MNHEY and CDR2 is SVGEGT. The CDR3 extends over 14 amino acids. V lost 5 bases, J lost 0 bases, and 4 bases stayed unmatched. The CDR3 bases are TGTGCCAGCAGTCAGCGGGAATCCTCCTACGAGCAGTACTTC. This translates into CASSQRESSYEQYF.

The chain recombines TRBV12-5 with TRBJ2-4, with D uncertain. V was cut by 3 bases and J by 1 base, with 13 bases left in between. CDR3 length equals 16 residues. Germline CDR1 LGHNT, CDR2 FRNRAP. The CDR3 DNA follows: TGTGCTAGTGGTTTATTGGAAAGGAAGGCCAAAAACATTCAGTACTTC. Its protein product is CASGLLERKAKNIQYF.

Written as DNA, the CDR3 is TGTGCCAGTAGTATAGGAATGGATGAGCAGTTCTTC. Its translation is CASSIGMDEQFF. The gene calls are TRBV19 and TRBJ2-1; D is unclear. Trimming stripped 1 base from V and 8 bases from J, with 6 bases between. From germline, CDR1 is LNHDA and CDR2 SQIVND (reference sequence). The CDR3 runs 12 residues.

The rearrangement uses TRBV11-1 and TRBJ1-4; 10 nucleotides match TRBD1. CDR3 size: 14 residues. Germline V lookup: CDR1 SGHAT, CDR2 FQDESV (reference sequence). V was pared by 3 bases and J by 8 bases, with 3 bases of the junction left unmatched. The CDR3 bases are TGTGCCAGCAGCTTTGGACAGGGGGAGGAAAAACTGTTTTTT. This sequence encodes CASSFGQGEEKLFF.

This clone was picked up a small number of times. The V gene is TRBV7-9, the J gene TRBJ2-3; D is uncertain. Trimming shortened V by 5 bases and J by 6 bases, and 6 bases separated the two germline ends. This CDR3 has 11 residues. CDR1 is SEHNR and CDR2 is FQNEAQ in the germline V gene (reference sequence). CDR3 DNA: TGTGCCAGCAGCGTGTGGGATACGCAGTATTTT. Translated: CASSVWDTQYF.

The gene calls are TRBV27 and TRBJ2-1; 11 bases are shared with TRBD2. Germline V gene sequence: CDR1 MNHEY, CDR2 SMNVEV (reference sequence). The V segment lost 3 bases and the J segment 9 bases; nucleotides outside the gene matches: 7. This CDR3 is built from 15 residues. Here the CDR3 reads CASSFLGLAEPEQFF. CDR3 DNA: TGTGCCAGCAGTTTTTTGGGACTAGCGGAGCCTGAGCAGTTCTTC.

CDR3 sequence reads: CASSKGATGLQETQYF. The CDR3 nucleotides read TGTGCCAGCAGCAAAGGGGCAACGGGACTCCAAGAGACCCAGTACTTC. V gene TRBV21-1 combines with J gene TRBJ2-5; the table's D call, TRBD2, has no DNA check behind it. TRBV21-1 is a known pseudogene. CDR3 length: 16 amino acids.

This clone was observed a handful of times. J is TRBJ2-7 and V is TRBV5-5; D ambiguous. The CDR3 totals 13 residues. Trimming left V 4 bases short and J 6 bases short, with 14 bases between. Germline assignment: CDR1 SGHKS and CDR2 YYEKEE (reference sequence). For the CDR3, the DNA is TGTGCCAGCAGCCCGGTCTCTTCCCTCGAGCAGTACTTC. It encodes CASSPVSSLEQYF.

The chain joins TRBV19 to TRBJ2-1, with 11 bases matching TRBD2. The V segment lost 1 base and the J segment 5 bases; nucleotides outside the gene matches: 4. CDR3 length: 16 amino acids. Germline V gene sequence: CDR1 LNHDA, CDR2 SQIVND (reference sequence). The CDR3 coding sequence is TGTGCCAGTAGTATAGCCGGGACTAGCGGTAACAATGAGCAGTTCTTC. It specifies CASSIAGTSGNNEQFF.

The chain links TRBV4-3 to TRBJ1-1; weak D call: TRBD1 (5 bases). Germline V lookup: CDR1 LGHNA, CDR2 YSLEER. This CDR3 comprises 16 residues. Trimming removed 1 base from V and 0 bases from J, with 12 bases in between. CDR3 region: CASSQGGGALNTEAFF. CDR3 coding DNA: TGCGCCAGCAGCCAAGGGGGTGGGGCTCTGAACACTGAAGCTTTCTTT.